The 21 T cell receptor beta chains below were found in one sample sequenced in a study of OX40 agonist ivuxolimab in advanced cancers. TCRdb's table, derived via immunoSEQ multiplex PCR, lists solely in-frame clones and lacks some. There are 70,000 to 95,000 clones in the sample; 75% to 90% occur only once, and about 0.5% lies in the top ten. The input for sequencing was CD4+ or CD8+ T cells sorted from blood, taken in a trial of the OX40 agonist ivuxolimab. Every receptor here comes from an adult with an advanced solid tumor such as melanoma, head and neck, liver or kidney cancer.

The rearrangement uses TRBV30 and TRBJ1-3; no clear D gene. CDR1 GTSNPN and CDR2 SVGIG come from the germline V gene (reference sequence). Between the trimmed V and J ends, which lost 3 bases and 0 bases, there was a span of 12 bases. This CDR3 region has 15 residues. The CDR3 spells CAWSAGPLSGNTIYF. The DNA for the CDR3 is TGTGCCTGGAGCGCCGGACCGCTCTCTGGAAACACCATATATTTT.

The rearrangement uses TRBV19 and TRBJ1-4; 10 positions agree with TRBD1. The CDR3 covers 15 residues. The ends lost 7 bases at V and 5 bases at J; junction bases unmatched: 7. Germline V CDR1 and CDR2: LNHDA, SQIVND (reference sequence). The CDR3 sequence is CASNDPDRGNEKLFF. CDR3 nucleotides: TGTGCCAGTAATGACCCGGACAGGGGGAATGAAAAACTGTTTTTT. Filled out from reference TRBV19 and TRBJ1-4, the complete variable domain reads DGGITQSPKYLFRKEGQNVTLSCEQNLNHDAMYWYRQDPGQGLRLIYYSQIVNDFQKGDIAEGYSVSREKKESFPLTVTSAQKNPTAFYLCASNDPDRGNEKLFFGSGTQLSVL.

The chain joins TRBV6-5 to TRBJ1-2; D perhaps matches TRBD1 (6 bases). The CDR3 extends over 13 amino acids. Trimming took 5 bases from V and 2 from J, leaving 9 bases between them. From germline, CDR1 is MNHEY and CDR2 SVGAGI. CDR3: CASSHRVNYGYTF. The CDR3 DNA reads TGTGCCAGCAGTCACAGGGTCAACTATGGCTACACCTTC.

The rearrangement joins TRBV7-2 to TRBJ1-2; 12 bases align to TRBD1. Germline CDR1 is SGHTA and CDR2 is FQGNSA. The CDR3 length is 16 residues. Trimming cost V 5 bases and J 10 bases; bases outside gene matches: 14. CDR3 nucleotide sequence: TGTGCCAGCAGCCTTTCCGGGACAGGGGGCGGAAGAGTCTACACCTTC. Its protein product is CASSLSGTGGGRVYTF.

The J gene is TRBJ2-3, the V gene TRBV30; 10 bases map to TRBD2. With 3 bases clipped from V and 6 bases from J, the junction kept 6 bases outside the gene matches. The V gene's germline CDR1 is GTSNPN and CDR2 SVGIG (reference sequence). The CDR3 is 14 amino acids. CDR3 DNA: TGTGCCTGGAGGGCTAGCGGGGGAGTGGATACGCAGTATTTT. It specifies CAWRASGGVDTQYF.

The rearrangement links TRBV7-6 to TRBJ2-3; D is uncertain. The CDR3 contains 14 residues. Germline V lookup: CDR1 SGHVS, CDR2 FNYEAQ. The ends were cut back, 1 base at V and 3 bases at J, with 8 bases in the middle. The CDR3 DNA follows: TGTGCCAGCAGCTTAGGAGGAAAGACAGATACGCAGTATTTT. Amino acids: CASSLGGKTDTQYF.

The chain employs TRBV7-8 and TRBJ1-4; TRBD1 is a possible D gene (5 bases). The V and J ends lost 5 bases and 10 bases respectively, with 17 bases between them. The CDR3 loop spans 14 amino acids. The germline V gene has CDR1 SGHVS and CDR2 FQNEAQ. CDR3 loop: CASSDDQGSGKLFF. Written as DNA, the CDR3 is TGTGCCAGCAGCGACGACCAGGGCTCAGGAAAACTGTTTTTT.

This chain joins TRBV7-2 and TRBJ1-3; D remains ambiguous. V lost 5 bases and J 2 bases, leaving 13 bases between the germline ends. In germline, CDR1 is SGHTA, CDR2 FQGNSA. The CDR3 is made up of 15 amino acids. The CDR3: CASSRPPGAGNTIYF. The CDR3 DNA reads TGTGCCAGCAGCCGTCCCCCGGGAGCTGGAAACACCATATATTTT.

This clone is a singleton in its sample. J is TRBJ2-7 and V is TRBV5-1; D is unresolved. There are 14 residues in the CDR3. CDR1 and CDR2 (germline): SGHRS, YFSETQ. The germline V and J ends were trimmed by 5 bases and 1 base, with 13 bases remaining between them. The CDR3 sequence is CASRTDVRSYEQYF. As DNA, the CDR3 is TGCGCCAGCAGAACGGACGTACGATCCTACGAGCAGTACTTC.

The chain links TRBV7-2 to TRBJ2-3, with no clear D. The V end lost 5 bases, the J end lost 1 base, and 16 bases lay between the germline ends. Looked up from germline, CDR1 is SGHTA and CDR2 is FQGNSA. This CDR3 is 16 amino acids long. Written as DNA, the CDR3 is TGTGCCAGCAGCCTCGGACCGTCAGTCCGCACAGATACGCAGTATTTT. Its protein is CASSLGPSVRTDTQYF.

The gene calls are TRBV5-1 and TRBJ2-3; no clear D. Germline V gene lookup returns CDR1 SGHRS and CDR2 YFSETQ. CDR3 length: 15 amino acids. The V end was cut by 0 bases, the J end by 4 bases, with 12 bases between. The CDR3 here is CASSLGRAFPDTQYF. DNA for the CDR3: TGCGCCAGCAGCTTGGGCCGGGCATTTCCAGATACGCAGTATTTT.

The gene calls are TRBV7-2 and TRBJ1-2, with 8 nucleotides matching TRBD1. The CDR3 length is 15 residues. Germline CDR1 is SGHTA and CDR2 is FQGNSA. The junction had 7 bases not matched to a gene; V was cut back by 4 bases and J by 3 bases. DNA for the CDR3: TGTGCCAGCAGCTCGCTGACAGGGGCTGACTATGGCTACACCTTC. Translated: CASSSLTGADYGYTF.

The count of this clone is one. The chain joins TRBV6-1 to TRBJ1-1, with a tentative D call TRBD1 (6 bases). The length of the CDR3 is 13 residues. Per the germline V gene, CDR1 is MNHNS and CDR2 is SASEGT. V lost 8 bases and J lost 3, with 13 bases in between. The CDR3 DNA reads TGTGCCAGCCGAAGGGGGAAGGACACTGAAGCTTTCTTT. Translating gives CASRRGKDTEAFF.

This clone showed up just a few times. The rearrangement uses TRBV9 and TRBJ1-2; D not resolved. The germline V gene has CDR1 SGDLS and CDR2 YYNGEE. The CDR3 spans 12 residues. V was clipped by 3 bases and J by 4 bases, with 7 bases between them. As DNA, the CDR3 is TGTGCCAGCAGCGGGGTGAGCTATGGCTACACCTTC. This codes for CASSGVSYGYTF.

V usage is TRBV4-1 and J usage is TRBJ2-3, with D unresolved. The germline V gene encodes CDR1 MGHRA and CDR2 YSYEKL. This CDR3 contains 14 residues. Deletions cut 6 bases from V and 1 base from J, with 11 bases between. CDR3 protein: CASSRSSRTDTQYF. For the CDR3, the DNA is TGCGCCAGCAGTAGGAGCTCCCGCACAGATACGCAGTATTTT.

The chain links TRBV5-6 to TRBJ1-2; TRBD1 matches at 8 bases. Germline CDR1 is SGHDT and CDR2 is YYEEEE. The CDR3 consists of 15 residues. V trimming: 3 bases; J trimming: 1 base; junction bases outside the gene matches: 5. The CDR3 is CASSSGQGYNYGYTF. The CDR3 DNA follows: TGTGCCAGCAGCTCCGGACAGGGCTATAACTATGGCTACACCTTC.

V and J are TRBV19 and TRBJ2-7; 7 bases map to TRBD1. This CDR3 contains 15 residues. J lost 6 bases, V lost 3 bases, and 11 bases had no gene match. Germline-derived CDR1 and CDR2 are LNHDA and SQIVND (reference sequence). CDR3 protein: CASSIKGGQPFEQYF. The CDR3 bases are TGTGCCAGTAGTATCAAAGGGGGACAGCCTTTCGAGCAGTACTTC.

The chain links TRBV7-6 to TRBJ2-5; D remains unclear. Trimming took 1 base from V and 0 from J, leaving 6 bases between them. CDR3 length: 14 residues. Germline CDR1 reads SGHVS; CDR2 reads FNYEAQ. The CDR3 bases are TGTGCCAGCAGCTTAGGCCGGGACCAAGAGACCCAGTACTTC. The encoded protein is CASSLGRDQETQYF.

The chain employs TRBV28 and TRBJ2-3; possible D gene TRBD2, 7 bases. CDR3 length: 15 amino acids. Germline-derived CDR1 and CDR2 are MDHEN and SYDVKM. Deletions cut 7 bases from V and 6 bases from J, with 20 bases between. In nucleotides, the CDR3 is TGTGCCAGCACCCCGACAGGTGGGGGGGCGGATACGCAGTATTTT. Its protein is CASTPTGGGADTQYF. Variable domain in full (rest from reference TRBV28 and TRBJ2-3): DVKVTQSSRYLVKRTGEKVFLECVQDMDHENMFWYRQDPGLGLRLIYFSYDVKMKEKGDIPEGYSVSREKKERFSLILESASTNQTSMYLCASTPTGGGADTQYFGPGTRLTVL.

The V and J genes are TRBV28 and TRBJ1-1, with 8 nucleotides matching TRBD1. The CDR3 contains 16 residues. CDR1 and CDR2 from the germline V gene are MDHEN and SYDVKM. V shed 2 bases, J shed 1 base, and the junction held 6 bases outside the gene matches. Here the CDR3 DNA reads TGTGCCAGCAGTTTAATCAGGGGGCTTCCGAACACTGAAGCTTTCTTT. It encodes CASSLIRGLPNTEAFF.

Of note for this clone: The sample has other DNA sequences that encode this CDR3 too. The rearrangement uses TRBV4-3 and TRBJ2-7; no clear D gene. This CDR3 region has 14 residues. CDR1 LGHNA and CDR2 YSLEER come from the germline V gene. V lost 0 bases to trimming and J lost 0 bases, with 6 bases between them. CDR3 bases: TGCGCCAGCAGCCAAGATAAGGACTCCTACGAGCAGTACTTC. Translating gives CASSQDKDSYEQYF.